A single sample is the source of the 21 T cell receptor beta chains below, sequenced in a study of T cell changes during pregnancy in multiple sclerosis. The protocol was immunoSEQ multiplex PCR, while the TCRdb copy is restricted to in-frame clones and leaves out a portion. The profile shows tens of thousands of clones, about 90% of them singletons. The sequences come from CD4+ T cells from peripheral blood mononuclear cells, collected in the first trimester of pregnancy. All receptors derive from a female donor with multiple sclerosis, enrolled in a pregnancy study.

The rearrangement joins TRBV4-1 to TRBJ1-4; D might be TRBD1 (5 bases). Between the trimmed V and J ends, which lost 0 bases and 0 bases, there was a span of 11 bases. CDR3 length: 17 amino acids. The germline CDR1 and CDR2 sequences are MGHRA and YSYEKL. CDR3 residues: CASSQDIDSSTNEKLFF. DNA of the CDR3: TGCGCCAGCAGCCAAGATATAGACAGCTCAACTAATGAAAAACTGTTTTTT.

The CDR3 nucleotides are TGTGCCAGCAGCGAAGTCCGGGGGGGAGGGGAGACCCAGTACTTC. Residues: CASSEVRGGGETQYF. The chain employs TRBV7-6 and TRBJ2-5; TRBD2 matches 8 bases. Germline lookup yields CDR1 SGHVS and CDR2 FNYEAQ. The V and J ends lost 5 bases and 5 bases, in that order; junction bases with no gene match: 10. This CDR3 has 15 amino acids.

The V call is TRBV18, the J call TRBJ1-1; no clear D. This CDR3 has 12 residues. Germline values: CDR1 KGHSH, CDR2 LQKENI. Between the trimmed V and J ends, which lost 0 bases and 8 bases, there was a span of 7 bases. CDR3 loop: CASSPPGREAFF. The DNA for the CDR3 is TGTGCCAGCTCACCACCGGGGAGAGAAGCTTTCTTT. Full variable domain (missing parts from reference TRBV18 and TRBJ1-1): NAGVMQNPRHLVRRRGQEARLRCSPMKGHSHVYWYRQLPEEGLKFMVYLQKENIIDESGMPKERFSAEFPKEGPSILRIQQVVRGDSAAYFCASSPPGREAFFGQGTRLTVV.

The J gene is TRBJ1-2, the V gene TRBV5-5; no clear D gene. This CDR3 comprises 14 residues. V gave up 0 bases and J gave up 5 bases, with 11 bases separating them. Germline V lookup: CDR1 SGHKS, CDR2 YYEKEE (reference sequence). In DNA form, the CDR3 reads TGTGCCAGCAGCTTGGAGGTGCGGGGATATGGCTACACCTTC. Its protein product is CASSLEVRGYGYTF.

This chain links TRBV9 with TRBJ2-2; perhaps TRBD2 as D (6 bases). The germline gives CDR1 SGDLS, CDR2 YYNGEE. The V and J ends lost 4 bases and 3 bases respectively, with 10 bases between them. The CDR3 has 14 amino acids. DNA for the CDR3: TGTGCCAGCAGCAGAGGGACTGACACCGGGGAGCTGTTTTTT. Translation: CASSRGTDTGELFF.

The chain links TRBV6-1 to TRBJ1-2; 12 bases map to TRBD1. Germline V gene lookup returns CDR1 MNHNS and CDR2 SASEGT. V lost 4 bases to trimming and J lost 8 bases; unmatched junction nucleotides: 11. This CDR3 comprises 16 residues. The CDR3 nucleotides are TGTGCCAGCAGTGCAAATCCGGGACAGGGGGCCTTCGGCTACACCTTC. Translated: CASSANPGQGAFGYTF.

By share, this clone ranks as medium-sized. J is TRBJ2-5 and V is TRBV30, with 7 positions matching TRBD1. The CDR3 runs to 13 residues. Germline V CDR1 and CDR2: GTSNPN, SVGIG (reference sequence). The J segment lost 1 base and the V segment lost 4 bases, leaving 3 bases of the junction unmatched. The CDR3 region is CAWNRGFQETQYF. The DNA of the CDR3 is TGTGCCTGGAACAGGGGCTTCCAAGAGACCCAGTACTTC.

CDR3 amino acids: CASSTPLGVGTEAFF. In DNA, the CDR3 is TGTGCCAGCAGCACCCCGTTAGGGGTGGGGACTGAAGCTTTCTTT. This chain links TRBV7-9 with TRBJ1-1; possible D gene TRBD1, 5 bases. The CDR3 spans 15 residues. The germline V gene encodes CDR1 SEHNR and CDR2 FQNEAQ (reference sequence). The V end was cut by 5 bases, the J end by 5 bases, with 18 bases between.

This chain connects TRBV9 to TRBJ2-5; 11 bases are a match to TRBD2. The CDR3 is made up of 15 amino acids. V dropped 3 bases and J dropped 5; count of bases not matched to a gene: 6. CDR1 is SGDLS, CDR2 YYNGEE, per germline. The CDR3 DNA reads TGTGCCAGCAGCGCGACTAGCGGGGTCGCGGAGACCCAGTACTTC. Protein product: CASSATSGVAETQYF.

The V gene is TRBV28, the J gene TRBJ1-1; TRBD1 aligns across 8 bases. Germline V gene data show CDR1 as MDHEN and CDR2 as SYDVKM. This CDR3 contains 15 residues. Trimming took 3 bases from V and 1 from J; bases not matched to a gene: 4. This CDR3 reads CASSFRGRGNTEAFF. For the CDR3, the DNA is TGTGCCAGCAGTTTCAGGGGGCGCGGGAACACTGAAGCTTTCTTT. Filled out from reference TRBV28 and TRBJ1-1, the complete variable domain reads DVKVTQSSRYLVKRTGEKVFLECVQDMDHENMFWYRQDPGLGLRLIYFSYDVKMKEKGDIPEGYSVSREKKERFSLILESASTNQTSMYLCASSFRGRGNTEAFFGQGTRLTVV.

The genes are TRBV25-1 and TRBJ1-2, with 8 bases identical to TRBD1. Germline lookup yields CDR1 MGHDK and CDR2 SYGVNS. V gave up 1 base and J gave up 2 bases; unmatched junction bases: 12. CDR3 length: 18 amino acids. The CDR3 DNA is TGTGCCAGCAGTGAATCGGGCAGGGGGCGCATCAAGAACTATGGCTACACCTTC. It codes for CASSESGRGRIKNYGYTF.

The count of this clone is one. The rearrangement uses TRBV4-3 and TRBJ2-3; tentatively, D is TRBD1 (5 bases). Per the germline V gene, CDR1 is LGHNA and CDR2 is YSLEER. The CDR3 is 16 amino acids. Trimming pared 0 bases from V and 3 bases from J, leaving 13 bases between. The CDR3 bases are TGCGCCAGCAGCCAAGATGAGGACAAGCAAACAGATACGCAGTATTTT. Residues: CASSQDEDKQTDTQYF.

This chain connects TRBV27 to TRBJ2-5, with TRBD2 identical over 15 bases. This CDR3 region has 21 residues. The germline gives CDR1 MNHEY, CDR2 SMNVEV (reference sequence). The V segment lost 5 bases and the J segment 1 base; nucleotides outside the gene matches: 17. The CDR3 spells CASSLSPGLAGGSHFQETQYF. The DNA of the CDR3 is TGTGCCAGCAGTCTGAGCCCGGGACTAGCGGGGGGCTCCCACTTCCAAGAGACCCAGTACTTC.

This clone came up once. The chain employs TRBV10-3 and TRBJ2-7; 7 bases are a match to TRBD1. The CDR3 is 11 amino acids. Trimming cost V 6 bases and J 7 bases; bases outside gene matches: 3. The germline CDR1 and CDR2 sequences are ENHRY and SYGVKD. CDR3 amino acids: CAIRQGWEQYF. Written as DNA, the CDR3 is TGTGCCATCAGACAGGGGTGGGAGCAGTACTTC.

This clone came up once. The rearrangement joins TRBV7-3 to TRBJ2-1, with 9 positions matching TRBD1. The CDR3 covers 15 residues. V shed 2 bases and J 4 bases; nucleotides not matched to a gene: 3. Germline V CDR1 and CDR2: SGHTA, FQGTGA. CDR3 nucleotides: TGTGCCAGCAGCTTAGACAGGGGGATATACAATGAGCAGTTCTTC. It encodes CASSLDRGIYNEQFF.

This clone showed up just a few times. The V and J genes are TRBV29-1 and TRBJ1-1, with TRBD1 identical over 9 bases. CDR1 and CDR2 (germline): SQVTM, ANQGSEA. The CDR3 is 13 residues long. The V gene end was trimmed by 7 bases and the J gene end by 1 base; junction bases not matched to a gene: 4. CDR3 sequence (DNA): TGCAGCGCCGGACAGGGGAGGAACACTGAAGCTTTCTTT. Translating it yields CSAGQGRNTEAFF. Looking up the rest from reference TRBV29-1 and TRBJ1-1 gives the full variable domain: SAVISQKPSRDICQRGTSLTIQCQVDSQVTMMFWYRQQPGQSLTLIATANQGSEATYESGFVIDKFPISRPNLTFSTLTVSNMSPEDSSIYLCSAGQGRNTEAFFGQGTRLTVV.

The V and J genes are TRBV20-1 and TRBJ1-1, with D unclear. This CDR3 region has 11 residues. Germline V gives CDR1 DFQATT, CDR2 SNEGSKA (reference sequence). V was clipped by 6 bases and J by 11 bases, with 16 bases between them. As DNA, the CDR3 is TGCAGTGCCTCGACATCCAATAAGGCTTTCTTT. It yields the protein CSASTSNKAFF.

This clone was seen a single time. V usage is TRBV30 and J usage is TRBJ1-1; D perhaps matches TRBD1 (6 bases). The V end was cut by 0 bases, the J end by 4 bases, with 15 bases between. The CDR3 is 15 amino acids. CDR1 and CDR2 (germline): GTSNPN, SVGIG (reference sequence). CDR3 residues: CAWSVVAGATTEAFF. The CDR3 bases are TGTGCCTGGAGTGTAGTCGCAGGGGCCACCACTGAAGCTTTCTTT.

Only one count was recorded for this clone. This chain connects TRBV19 to TRBJ1-5, with TRBD1 matching 9 bases. The CDR3 runs 15 residues. After removal of 7 bases from V and 4 bases from J, the junction contained 8 bases not matched to a gene. Germline CDR1 is LNHDA and CDR2 is SQIVND (reference sequence). This CDR3 reads CASTPWDRVNQPQHF. CDR3 sequence (DNA): TGTGCCAGTACCCCGTGGGACAGGGTTAATCAGCCCCAGCATTTT.

This clone has only one observation. V and J are TRBV18 and TRBJ2-1, with D tentatively TRBD1 (5 bases). The CDR3 loop spans 16 amino acids. Germline CDR1 reads KGHSH; CDR2 reads LQKENI. Trimming stripped 3 bases from V and 3 bases from J, with 15 bases between. The DNA for the CDR3 is TGTGCCAGCTCACCGGCACTGGGGCCGATCTACAATGAGCAGTTCTTC. Its translation: CASSPALGPIYNEQFF.

The chain carries TRBV5-4 and TRBJ2-7; D remains unclear. The CDR3 consists of 15 residues. Trimming took off 2 bases at V and 0 bases at J, with 12 bases between the two ends. CDR1 and CDR2 from the germline V gene are SGHNT and YYREEE (reference sequence). The CDR3 nucleotides read TGTGCCAGCAGCTTCGAGCAGCGAAGCTCCTACGAGCAGTACTTC. It yields the protein CASSFEQRSSYEQYF. Variable domain in full (rest from reference TRBV5-4 and TRBJ2-7): ETGVTQSPTHLIKTRGQQVTLRCSSQSGHNTVSWYQQALGQGPQFIFQYYREEENGRGNFPPRFSGLQFPNYSSELNVNALELDDSALYLCASSFEQRSSYEQYFGPGTRLTVT.